The 24 T cell receptor beta chains in this list originate from one sample, sequenced in a study of identical twins. TCRdb reanalysed the 5' RACE reads using MiXCR and keeps one entry per CDR3 protein. The sample lists 1,800,000 or so distinct CDR3 sequences, about 32% occurring once. The material sequenced was cord blood. All receptors come from a newborn girl in good health.

In this sample, this clonotype turned up a few times. V and J are TRBV10-2 and TRBJ1-2; D might be TRBD1 (6 bases). The V end was cut by 10 bases, the J end by 4 bases, with 13 bases between. There are 12 residues in the CDR3. CDR1 is WSHSY, CDR2 SAAADI, per germline. This CDR3 reads CAIQGSSYGYTF. As DNA, the CDR3 is TGCGCCATCCAGGGGTCCTCCTATGGCTACACCTTC.

As concerns this clonotype: A much larger clone lies a single base off, so this may be a read error. The chain joins TRBV5-1 to TRBJ1-1, with a tentative D call TRBD1 (5 bases). CDR1 is SGHRS, CDR2 YFSETQ, per germline. The length of the CDR3 is 14 residues. The CDR3 coding sequence is TGTGCCAGCAGCTTAGGCCCAGGGAAGACTGAAGCTTTCTTT. The encoded protein is CASSLGPGKTEAFF.

This chain links TRBV3-1 with TRBJ2-3, with unresolved D. V lost 2 bases to trimming and J lost 3 bases, with 12 bases between them. This CDR3 is 15 amino acids long. Germline CDR1 is LGHDT and CDR2 is YNNKEL (reference sequence). Written as DNA, the CDR3 is TGTGCCAGCAGCCAAACCCACTCCGAGACAGATACGCAGTATTTT. Translating gives CASSQTHSETDTQYF.

The sample holds a few counts of this clonotype. The chain has TRBV28 and TRBJ2-7; D is perhaps TRBD2 (6 bases). Trimming pared 11 bases from V and 0 bases from J, leaving 17 bases between. Germline CDR1 and CDR2: MDHEN and SYDVKM. The CDR3 has 14 amino acids. DNA of the CDR3: TGTGCCGGAGGGGCCCGAGACAGCTCCTACGAGCAGTACTTC. Translating gives CAGGARDSSYEQYF. Full variable domain (outside the CDR3, taken from reference TRBV28 and TRBJ2-7): DVKVTQSSRYLVKRTGEKVFLECVQDMDHENMFWYRQDPGLGLRLIYFSYDVKMKEKGDIPEGYSVSREKKERFSLILESASTNQTSMYLCAGGARDSSYEQYFGPGTRLTVT.

The chain uses TRBV6-5 and TRBJ2-5; the D gene is possibly TRBD2 (6 bases). CDR3 length: 14 amino acids. The germline V gene has CDR1 MNHEY and CDR2 SVGAGI. The V and J ends lost 2 bases and 5 bases respectively, with 12 bases between them. The DNA for the CDR3 is TGTGCCAGCAGTTACGGGAGGTCCGGGGAGACCCAGTACTTC. Translated: CASSYGRSGETQYF.

This clonotype has just a few counts. The rearrangement links TRBV19 to TRBJ1-1; D remains ambiguous. The ends were cut back, 3 bases at V and 5 bases at J, with 10 bases in the middle. The CDR3 has 13 amino acids. CDR1 is LNHDA and CDR2 is SQIVND in the germline V gene (reference sequence). The chain's CDR3 is CASSIAKGTEAFF. The CDR3 nucleotides are TGTGCCAGTAGTATCGCCAAGGGAACTGAAGCTTTCTTT. The full variable domain, with the rest looked up from reference TRBV19 and TRBJ1-1, is DGGITQSPKYLFRKEGQNVTLSCEQNLNHDAMYWYRQDPGQGLRLIYYSQIVNDFQKGDIAEGYSVSREKKESFPLTVTSAQKNPTAFYLCASSIAKGTEAFFGQGTRLTVV.

The gene calls are TRBV7-2 and TRBJ2-2; the match to TRBD2 covers 7 bases. The CDR3 is 15 amino acids. Germline CDR1 is SGHTA and CDR2 is FQGNSA. Unmatched junction bases numbered 6, after V lost 5 bases and J lost 3 bases. This CDR3 is CASSASSGYTGELFF. DNA for the CDR3: TGTGCCAGCAGCGCCTCTAGCGGATACACCGGGGAGCTGTTTTTT.

This clonotype showed up just a few times. The V and J genes are TRBV24-1 and TRBJ2-3; 9 positions agree with TRBD1. Germline CDR1 KGHDR, CDR2 SFDVKD. The junction had 5 bases not matched to a gene; V was cut back by 2 bases and J by 12 bases. The CDR3 is made up of 13 amino acids. The CDR3 nucleotides read TGTGCCACCAGTGATTGGGGACAGGGTTCACAGTATTTT. Its translation: CATSDWGQGSQYF.

In DNA form, the CDR3 reads TGTGCCAGCATCGTACAGGGGAGGCGTAACACTGAAGCTTTCTTT. Its translation is CASIVQGRRNTEAFF. This chain links TRBV28 with TRBJ1-1, with TRBD1 identical over 7 bases. The CDR3 has 15 amino acids. Germline values: CDR1 MDHEN, CDR2 SYDVKM. Trimming at V came to 7 bases and at J to 2 bases, leaving 10 bases not matched to a gene.

The genes are TRBV2 and TRBJ1-5, with D possibly matching TRBD1 (6 bases). The CDR3 covers 15 residues. The germline V gene has CDR1 SNHLY and CDR2 FYNNEI. Trimming took off 1 base at V and 6 bases at J, with 13 bases between the two ends. CDR3 nucleotides: TGTGCCAGCAGTGAAGAAGCAGGGGTAGGTCAGCCCCAGCATTTT. Translated, it gives CASSEEAGVGQPQHF.

A few counts support this clonotype. The chain links TRBV7-9 to TRBJ2-7; unclear D gene. The length of the CDR3 is 15 residues. Germline CDR1 reads SEHNR; CDR2 reads FQNEAQ (reference sequence). The V gene lost 2 bases and the J gene lost 2 bases, with 13 bases spanning the gap. CDR3 sequence: CASSLSSYLPYEQYF. In nucleotides, the CDR3 is TGTGCCAGCAGCTTAAGCAGCTACCTTCCCTACGAGCAGTACTTC.

This clonotype has a count of ten or more. A read error may produce the germline difference seen at one junction end. The chain combines TRBV5-1 with TRBJ1-1; the D is unclear. The CDR3 has 12 amino acids. Germline lookup yields CDR1 SGHRS and CDR2 YFSETQ. The CDR3 nucleotides are TGTGCCAGCAGGTCAGGGAACACTGAAGCTTTCTTT. Its translation is CASRSGNTEAFF.

The V gene is TRBV11-2, the J gene TRBJ2-4, with 7 bases identical to TRBD1. The better agreement between TRBJ2-7 and the DNA end casts doubt on the J call. Germline lookup yields CDR1 SGHAT and CDR2 FQNNGV. CDR3 length equals 15 residues. CDR3 protein: CASSPEPGQFYEQYF. The CDR3 DNA sequence: TGTGCCAGCAGCCCGGAACCGGGACAGTTCTACGAGCAGTACTTC.

This chain links TRBV12-3 or TRBV12-4 with TRBJ2-4, with D unresolved. The J call could be wrong; TRBJ2-7 is a better fit for the DNA end. There are 13 residues in the CDR3. The CDR3 spells CASSLKLKYEQYF. The CDR3 coding sequence is TGTGCCAGCAGTTTAAAACTAAAATACGAGCAGTACTTC.

This clonotype was picked up a small number of times. Here the CDR3 DNA reads TGTGCCAGCAGCTTAGAGGACAGTTTTAATTCACCCCTCCACTTT. This codes for CASSLEDSFNSPLHF. The V call is TRBV11-2, the J call TRBJ1-6; a weak D match, TRBD1 (6 bases). In germline, CDR1 is SGHAT, CDR2 FQNNGV. V shed 0 bases and J shed 6 bases, with 9 bases lying between them. This CDR3 is built from 15 residues.

The chain uses TRBV7-2 and TRBJ1-1; D not resolved. This CDR3 spans 12 amino acids. V was shortened by 1 base and J by 11 bases, with 11 bases between the two germline ends. Germline assignment: CDR1 SGHTA and CDR2 FQGNSA. CDR3 nucleotides: TGTGCCAGCAGCTTAGAGGTAGGAGCGGCTTTCTTT. This codes for CASSLEVGAAFF.

This clonotype was counted between two and nine times. J is TRBJ2-1 and V is TRBV6-5, with D possibly being TRBD2 (6 bases). CDR1 is MNHEY, CDR2 SVGAGI, per germline. V lost 7 bases and J lost 3, with 19 bases in between. The CDR3 has 16 amino acids. CDR3 sequence: CASTLPGPEGYNEQFF. DNA of the CDR3: TGTGCCAGCACCCTACCGGGGCCGGAGGGCTACAATGAGCAGTTCTTC.

This clonotype has just one count. A read error is likely, as this CDR3 ends without the conserved phenylalanine or tryptophan. The chain links TRBV6-5 to TRBJ2-7; 9 bases map to TRBD2. V lost 0 bases, J lost 2 bases, and 2 bases stayed unmatched. Germline loops: CDR1 MNHEY, CDR2 SVGAGI. The CDR3 is made up of 15 amino acids. This CDR3 is CASSYSLAGPYEQYY. The CDR3 bases are TGTGCCAGCAGTTACTCGCTAGCGGGGCCCTACGAGCAGTACTAC.

This clonotype was picked up a small number of times. The CDR3 protein is CSAPVHLSTDTQYF. As DNA, the CDR3 is TGCAGTGCGCCGGTACACCTTTCCACAGATACGCAGTATTTT. The rearrangement uses TRBV20-1 and TRBJ2-3; D is undetermined. V was shortened by 6 bases and J by 2 bases, with 15 bases between the two germline ends. Germline V lookup: CDR1 DFQATT, CDR2 SNEGSKA (reference sequence). The CDR3 has 14 residues.

V is TRBV20-1 and J is TRBJ2-7; 7 nucleotides align to TRBD2. Germline V gene lookup returns CDR1 DFQATT and CDR2 SNEGSKA (reference sequence). Losses at the gene ends were 6 bases for V and 3 bases for J; bases not matched to a gene: 8. The CDR3 spans 13 residues. The CDR3 loop reads CSAQTSPIYEQYF. The CDR3, as DNA: TGCAGTGCGCAGACTAGCCCCATCTACGAGCAGTACTTC.

Worth noting for this clonotype: The junction differs from germline at one of its ends, possibly a read error. In DNA, the CDR3 is TGCAGTGCTCGGCCAAGCGGCCAAGAGACCCTGTACTTC. Its protein product is CSARPSGQETLYF. The chain couples TRBV20-1 to TRBJ2-5, with D possibly being TRBD2 (5 bases). CDR1 and CDR2 from the germline V gene are DFQATT and SNEGSKA (reference sequence). The CDR3 contains 13 residues.

A few counts support this clonotype. The chain carries TRBV28 and TRBJ2-5; 10 positions agree with TRBD1. The junction had 10 bases not matched to a gene; V was cut back by 5 bases and J by 4 bases. The germline gives CDR1 MDHEN, CDR2 SYDVKM. The CDR3 totals 16 residues. The chain's CDR3 is CASSHGTGETIETQYF. CDR3 nucleotide sequence: TGTGCCAGCAGTCACGGGACAGGGGAGACAATAGAGACCCAGTACTTC.

The table lists this clonotype with a few counts. V and J are TRBV3-1 and TRBJ2-7; D not resolved. This CDR3 region has 13 residues. V lost 0 bases and J lost 4, with 7 bases in between. Germline CDR1 reads LGHDT; CDR2 reads YNNKEL (reference sequence). The DNA of the CDR3 is TGTGCCAGCAGCCAAGAGTCCTGGTACGAGCAGTACTTC. It translates to CASSQESWYEQYF.

This clonotype has at least ten counts. V gene TRBV11-2 combines with J gene TRBJ2-3, with TRBD2 matching 7 bases. Looked up from germline, CDR1 is SGHAT and CDR2 is FQNNGV. This CDR3 is 13 amino acids long. J was trimmed by 5 bases and V by 1 base; bases with no gene match: 0. The CDR3 bases are TGTGCCAGCAGCTTAGGGGAGGGAGATACGCAGTATTTT. This gives the protein CASSLGEGDTQYF.